One sample yielded the 3 T cell receptor beta chains listed below, sequenced in a study of OX40 agonist ivuxolimab in advanced cancers. TCRdb's copy holds only in-frame clones and misses some; the assay was immunoSEQ multiplex PCR. The sample shows approximately 110,000 clones, under 95% of them seen only once. Sequenced here: CD4+ or CD8+ T cells sorted from blood, sampled in a trial of the OX40 agonist ivuxolimab. All receptors come from an adult with an advanced solid tumor such as melanoma, head and neck, liver or kidney cancer.

This sequence joins TRBV21-1 and TRBJ1-4. TRBV21-1 is recorded as a pseudogene. The CDR3 has 13 amino acids. The CDR3 DNA is TGTGCCAGCAGCACTGAAAGGCCCGGTGGGAGCCTTTTT. Its protein product is CASSTERPGGSLF.

The J gene is TRBJ1-2, the V gene TRBV28, with a weak D call TRBD1 (5 bases). The CDR3 has 14 residues. CDR1 MDHEN and CDR2 SYDVKM come from the germline V gene. The ends were cut back, 5 bases at V and 5 bases at J, with 15 bases in the middle. DNA for the CDR3: TGTGCCAGCAGTCCATCCAGGGTAGTATATGGCTACACCTTC. Its translation is CASSPSRVVYGYTF.

The chain links TRBV7-6 to TRBJ2-1, with TRBD2 matching 10 bases. J was trimmed by 4 bases and V by 3 bases; bases with no gene match: 9. CDR1 SGHVS and CDR2 FNYEAQ come from the germline V gene. The CDR3 runs to 17 residues. CDR3 nucleotide sequence: TGTGCCAGCAGCTTGTTGTCTAGCGGGAGTACGTACAATGAGCAGTTCTTC. Protein product: CASSLLSSGSTYNEQFF.